This T cell receptor (beta chain) was retrieved from a study of cytomegalovirus exposure and HLA in healthy donors. As to this clone: Its antigen is still unknown.

PCR employed 60 Vbeta and 13 Jbeta primers. Some clones are missing from TCRdb's copy, which holds only in-frame ones; the method was immunoSEQ multiplex PCR. The sample table includes 150,000 to 200,000 clones. General study points: Most CMV-associated TCR beta chains were later found to appear HLA-restricted. Specificity of a few CMV-associated chains for CMV antigens was verified in vitro.

The length of the CDR3 is 16 residues. The V gene lost 1 base and the J gene lost 0 bases, with 9 bases spanning the gap. CDR1 KGHSH and CDR2 LQKENI come from the germline V gene. The chain couples TRBV18 to TRBJ1-4; TRBD1 might be the D (5 bases). Specimen: PBMCs. The receptor comes from a man between 25 and 39 years old in good health and CMV-seronegative. The CDR3 nucleotides read TGTGCCAGCTCACCACAGGGGTTGGCAACTAATGAAAAACTGTTTTTT. Its translation: CASSPQGLATNEKLFF.